This T cell receptor (beta chain) was sequenced during a study of T cell repertoires in cytomegalovirus infection. The CDR3 contains 14 residues. Trimming removed 6 bases at V and 5 bases at J, with 14 bases between. The germline V gene has CDR1 MNHEY and CDR2 SVGAGI. One entry per CDR3 protein results from TCRdb running MiXCR on the reads. The sample includes 800,000 to 950,000 distinct CDR3 sequences, approximately 30% of them seen just once. In regard to this clonotype: The antigen is undetermined.

This clonotype originated in a human donor in good health (CMV status not recorded). Some clones in this sample may be carry-over from other donors' samples. The chain links TRBV6-5 to TRBJ1-5; perhaps TRBD1 as D (5 bases). The sample here was cultured CD8+ T cells from PBMCs, taken from culture after CMV antigen stimulation. CDR3 in DNA: TGTGCCAGCAGGGATTGGGACTCGGATCAGCCCCAGCATTTT. Its translation: CASRDWDSDQPQHF.